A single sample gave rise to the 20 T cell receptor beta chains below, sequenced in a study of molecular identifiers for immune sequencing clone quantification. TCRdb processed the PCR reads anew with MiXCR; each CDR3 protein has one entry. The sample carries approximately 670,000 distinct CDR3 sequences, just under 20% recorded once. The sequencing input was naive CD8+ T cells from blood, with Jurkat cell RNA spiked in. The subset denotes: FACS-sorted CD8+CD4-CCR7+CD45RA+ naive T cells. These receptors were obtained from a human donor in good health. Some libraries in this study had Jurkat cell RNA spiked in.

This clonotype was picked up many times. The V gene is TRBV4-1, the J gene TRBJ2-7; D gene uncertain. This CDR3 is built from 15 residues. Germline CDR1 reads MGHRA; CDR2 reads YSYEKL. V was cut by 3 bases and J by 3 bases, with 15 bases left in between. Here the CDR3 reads CASSQTSLGIYEQYF. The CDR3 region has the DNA TGCGCCAGCAGCCAGACCTCATTGGGAATCTACGAGCAGTACTTC.

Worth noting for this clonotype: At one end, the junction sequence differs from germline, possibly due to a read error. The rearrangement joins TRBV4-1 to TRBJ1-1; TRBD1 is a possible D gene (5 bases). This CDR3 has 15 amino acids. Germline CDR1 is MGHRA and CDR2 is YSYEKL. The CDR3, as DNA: TGCGCCAGCAGCCAAGATTGGGGGGGAGACACTGAAGCTCTCTTT. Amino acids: CASSQDWGGDTEALF.

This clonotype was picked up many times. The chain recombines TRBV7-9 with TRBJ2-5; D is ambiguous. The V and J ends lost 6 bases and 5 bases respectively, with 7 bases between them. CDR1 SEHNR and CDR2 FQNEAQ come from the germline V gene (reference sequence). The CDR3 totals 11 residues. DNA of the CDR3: TGTGCCAGCAGTTTCCGTGAGACCCAGTACTTC. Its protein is CASSFRETQYF.

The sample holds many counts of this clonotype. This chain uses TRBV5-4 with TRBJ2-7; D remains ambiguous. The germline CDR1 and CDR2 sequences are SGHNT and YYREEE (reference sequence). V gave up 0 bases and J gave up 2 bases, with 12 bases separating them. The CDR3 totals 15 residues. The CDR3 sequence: CASSLAVGSTYEQYF. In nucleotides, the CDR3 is TGTGCCAGCAGCTTGGCCGTCGGCAGTACCTACGAGCAGTACTTC. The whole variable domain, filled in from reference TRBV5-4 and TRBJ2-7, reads ETGVTQSPTHLIKTRGQQVTLRCSSQSGHNTVSWYQQALGQGPQFIFQYYREEENGRGNFPPRFSGLQFPNYSSELNVNALELDDSALYLCASSLAVGSTYEQYFGPGTRLTVT.

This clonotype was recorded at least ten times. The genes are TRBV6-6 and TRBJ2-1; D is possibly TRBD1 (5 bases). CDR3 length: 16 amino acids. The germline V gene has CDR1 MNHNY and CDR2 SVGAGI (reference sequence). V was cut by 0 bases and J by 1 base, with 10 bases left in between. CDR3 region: CASSYSARESYNEQFF. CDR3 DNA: TGTGCCAGCAGTTACTCCGCCAGGGAATCCTACAATGAGCAGTTCTTC.

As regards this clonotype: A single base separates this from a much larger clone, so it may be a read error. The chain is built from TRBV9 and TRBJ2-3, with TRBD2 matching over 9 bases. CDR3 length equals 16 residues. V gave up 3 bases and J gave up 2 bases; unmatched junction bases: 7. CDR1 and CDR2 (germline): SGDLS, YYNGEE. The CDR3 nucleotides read TGTGCCAGCAGCGCACGAGCTAGCGGGGCCACAGATACGCAGTATTTT. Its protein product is CASSARASGATDTQYF.

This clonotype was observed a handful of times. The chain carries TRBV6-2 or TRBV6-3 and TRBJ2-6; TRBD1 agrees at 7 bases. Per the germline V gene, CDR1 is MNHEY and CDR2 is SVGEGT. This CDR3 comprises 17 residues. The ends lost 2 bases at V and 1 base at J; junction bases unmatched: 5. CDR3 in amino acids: CASSYPRQGSGANVLTF. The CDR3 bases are TGTGCCAGCAGTTACCCCCGACAGGGATCTGGGGCCAACGTCCTGACTTTC.

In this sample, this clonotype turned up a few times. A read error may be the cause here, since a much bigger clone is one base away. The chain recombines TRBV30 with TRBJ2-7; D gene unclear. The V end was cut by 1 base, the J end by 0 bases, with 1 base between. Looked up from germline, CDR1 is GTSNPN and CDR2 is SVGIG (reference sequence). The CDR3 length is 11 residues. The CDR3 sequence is CAWSDSYEQYF. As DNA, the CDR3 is TGTGCCTGGAGTGACTCCTACGAGCAGTACTTC.

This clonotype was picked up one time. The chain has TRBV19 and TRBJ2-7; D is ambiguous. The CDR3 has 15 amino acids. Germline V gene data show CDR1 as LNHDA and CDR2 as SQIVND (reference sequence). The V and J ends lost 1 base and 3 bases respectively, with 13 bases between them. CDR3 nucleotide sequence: TGTGCCAGTAGTATAGGATTGGGCCACTTCTACGAGCAGTACTTC. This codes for CASSIGLGHFYEQYF.

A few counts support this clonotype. The CDR3 loop reads CASRVEGSGELFF. The DNA of the CDR3 is TGTGCCAGCCGCGTGGAGGGAAGCGGGGAGCTGTTTTTT. This sequence joins TRBV7-9 and TRBJ2-2; possible D gene TRBD2, 6 bases. V lost 8 bases to trimming and J lost 7 bases, with 14 bases between them. The V gene's germline CDR1 is SEHNR and CDR2 FQNEAQ (reference sequence). The CDR3 contains 13 residues.

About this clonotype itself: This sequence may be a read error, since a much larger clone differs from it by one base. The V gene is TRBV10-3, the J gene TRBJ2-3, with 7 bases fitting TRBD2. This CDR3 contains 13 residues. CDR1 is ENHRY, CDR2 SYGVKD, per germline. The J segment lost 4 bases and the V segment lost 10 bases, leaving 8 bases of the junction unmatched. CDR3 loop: CATETSIADTQYF. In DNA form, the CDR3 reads TGTGCCACCGAGACTAGCATAGCAGATACGCAGTATTTT.

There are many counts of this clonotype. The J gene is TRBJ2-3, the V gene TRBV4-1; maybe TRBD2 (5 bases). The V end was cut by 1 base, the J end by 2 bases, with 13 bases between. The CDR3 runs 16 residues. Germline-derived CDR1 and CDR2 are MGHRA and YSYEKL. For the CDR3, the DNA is TGCGCCAGCAGCCAAGCCGGGGTCGGATACACAGATACGCAGTATTTT. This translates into CASSQAGVGYTDTQYF.

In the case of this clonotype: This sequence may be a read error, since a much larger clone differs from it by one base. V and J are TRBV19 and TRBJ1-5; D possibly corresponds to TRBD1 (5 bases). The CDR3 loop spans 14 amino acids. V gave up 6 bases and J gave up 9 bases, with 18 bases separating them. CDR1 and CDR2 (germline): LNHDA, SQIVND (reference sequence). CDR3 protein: CASRDQGDSRPQHF. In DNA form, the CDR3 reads TGTGCCAGTAGAGATCAGGGTGACAGTCGGCCCCAGCATTTT.

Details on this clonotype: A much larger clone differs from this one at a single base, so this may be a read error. CDR3 sequence reads: CTSRQTGFTEAFF. CDR3 bases: TGTACCAGCAGACAAACAGGGTTCACTGAAGCTTTCTTT. The chain combines TRBV12-3 or TRBV12-4 with TRBJ1-1; a weak D match, TRBD1 (6 bases). The CDR3 length is 13 residues.

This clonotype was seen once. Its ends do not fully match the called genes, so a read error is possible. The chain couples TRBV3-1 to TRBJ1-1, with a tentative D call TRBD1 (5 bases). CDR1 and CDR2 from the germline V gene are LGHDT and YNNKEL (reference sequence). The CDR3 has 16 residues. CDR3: CVSSQDFRGLGTEAFF. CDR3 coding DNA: TGTGTCAGCAGCCAAGATTTTCGGGGGTTGGGCACTGAAGCTTTCTTT.

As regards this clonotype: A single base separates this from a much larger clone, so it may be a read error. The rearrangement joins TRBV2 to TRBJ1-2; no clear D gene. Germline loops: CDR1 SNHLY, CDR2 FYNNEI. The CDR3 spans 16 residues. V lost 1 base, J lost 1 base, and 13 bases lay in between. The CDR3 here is CASSEGWLVVNYGYTF. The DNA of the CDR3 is TGTGCCAGCAGTGAAGGGTGGTTGGTTGTTAACTATGGCTACACCTTC.

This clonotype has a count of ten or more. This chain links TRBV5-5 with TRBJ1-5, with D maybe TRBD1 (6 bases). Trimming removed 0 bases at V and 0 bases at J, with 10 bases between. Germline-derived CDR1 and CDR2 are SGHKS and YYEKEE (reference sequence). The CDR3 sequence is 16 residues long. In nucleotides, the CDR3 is TGTGCCAGCAGCTTGGGACAGGCGTATAGCAATCAGCCCCAGCATTTT. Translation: CASSLGQAYSNQPQHF.

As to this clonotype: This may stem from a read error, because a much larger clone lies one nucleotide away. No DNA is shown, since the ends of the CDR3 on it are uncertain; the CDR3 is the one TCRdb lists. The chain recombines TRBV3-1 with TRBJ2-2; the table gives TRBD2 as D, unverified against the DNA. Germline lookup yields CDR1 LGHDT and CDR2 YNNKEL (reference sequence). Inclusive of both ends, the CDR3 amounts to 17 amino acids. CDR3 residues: CASSQFASGANTGEPFF.

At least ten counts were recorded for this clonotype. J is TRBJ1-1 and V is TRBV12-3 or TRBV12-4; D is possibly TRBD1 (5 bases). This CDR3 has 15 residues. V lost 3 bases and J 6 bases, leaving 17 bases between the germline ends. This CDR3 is CASSFGGLGNPEAFF. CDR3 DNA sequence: TGTGCCAGCAGTTTTGGGGGGTTAGGCAATCCTGAAGCTTTCTTT.

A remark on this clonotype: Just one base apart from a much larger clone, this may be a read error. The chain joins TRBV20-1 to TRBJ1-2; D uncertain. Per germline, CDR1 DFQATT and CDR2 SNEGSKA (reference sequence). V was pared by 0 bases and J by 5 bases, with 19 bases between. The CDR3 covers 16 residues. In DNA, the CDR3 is TGCAGTGCTAGAGATCGTTGGACGCACGAAAGATATGGCTACACCTTC. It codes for CSARDRWTHERYGYTF.